What follows are 26 T cell receptor beta chains derived from one specimen sequenced in a study of identical twins. TCRdb independently ran MiXCR on the 5' RACE reads; one entry per CDR3 protein. The sample includes 600,000 to 800,000 distinct CDR3 sequences, 21% of them seen just once. These data also formed part of another study, on T cells expressing NK-cell markers.

The material sequenced was PBMCs. The receptors stem from a woman aged 18 to 35 in good health.

J is TRBJ2-1 and V is TRBV3-1; the D gene is possibly TRBD2 (5 bases). V dropped 1 base and J dropped 1 base, with 11 bases sitting between them. Germline values: CDR1 LGHDT, CDR2 YNNKEL (reference sequence). The CDR3 is 16 residues long. CDR3 region: CASSQVRVHSYNEQFF. In nucleotides, the CDR3 is TGTGCCAGCAGCCAAGTGAGGGTGCATTCCTACAATGAGCAGTTCTTC.

The sample holds many counts of this clonotype. The V and J genes are TRBV3-1 and TRBJ2-7; no definite D call. The ends were cut back, 4 bases at V and 2 bases at J, with 15 bases in the middle. CDR3 length: 15 residues. Looked up from germline, CDR1 is LGHDT and CDR2 is YNNKEL (reference sequence). The CDR3 spells CASSRTQTGAYEQYF. The DNA for the CDR3 is TGTGCCAGCAGCCGAACCCAGACCGGTGCCTACGAGCAGTACTTC.

This clonotype was counted many times. The V gene is TRBV20-1, the J gene TRBJ2-4; D possibly corresponds to TRBD1 (6 bases). Germline CDR1 DFQATT, CDR2 SNEGSKA (reference sequence). Trimming shortened V by 3 bases and J by 6 bases, and 9 bases separated the two germline ends. The CDR3 covers 12 residues. Here the CDR3 DNA reads TGCAGTGCTAGGGGGGCCGGAAACATTCAGTACTTC. It is translated as CSARGAGNIQYF.

This clonotype was seen a few times. V gene TRBV20-1 combines with J gene TRBJ2-5; 7 bases fit TRBD2. The length of the CDR3 is 13 residues. Germline V gene lookup returns CDR1 DFQATT and CDR2 SNEGSKA (reference sequence). The V gene end was trimmed by 6 bases and the J gene end by 5 bases; junction bases not matched to a gene: 9. Here the CDR3 reads CSARTRGMETQYF. The DNA for the CDR3 is TGCAGTGCCCGGACTAGGGGAATGGAGACCCAGTACTTC.

This clonotype was picked up a small number of times. This chain links TRBV20-1 with TRBJ1-5; D remains unclear. V lost 7 bases to trimming and J lost 0 bases, with 10 bases between them. The CDR3 is made up of 13 amino acids. The germline V gene has CDR1 DFQATT and CDR2 SNEGSKA (reference sequence). The CDR3 loop reads CSVFSDSNQPQHF. CDR3 sequence (DNA): TGCAGTGTTTTCTCCGATAGCAATCAGCCCCAGCATTTT.

The J gene is TRBJ2-7, the V gene TRBV4-1, with 7 bases fitting TRBD1. Germline CDR1 and CDR2: MGHRA and YSYEKL. Trimming removed 1 base from V and 4 bases from J; junction bases left unmatched: 13. The CDR3 is 17 residues long. As DNA, the CDR3 is TGCGCCAGCAGCCAAGCTATCCCGGGACAGCCAAAATACGAGCAGTACTTC. It codes for CASSQAIPGQPKYEQYF.

This clonotype came up many times. The V and J genes are TRBV4-2 and TRBJ2-3, with D possibly being TRBD1 or TRBD2 (5 bases each). V lost 0 bases and J 1 base, leaving 17 bases between the germline ends. The V gene's germline CDR1 is LGHNA and CDR2 YNFKEQ. The CDR3 length is 18 residues. The CDR3 region has the DNA TGTGCCAGCAGCCAAGATCACAGCCGGGGACCCCGCACAGATACGCAGTATTTT. This encodes CASSQDHSRGPRTDTQYF.

At least ten counts were recorded for this clonotype. The gene calls are TRBV20-1 and TRBJ2-3; TRBD2 matches 8 bases. Germline assignment: CDR1 DFQATT and CDR2 SNEGSKA (reference sequence). The CDR3 is made up of 13 amino acids. The V segment lost 6 bases and the J segment 6 bases; nucleotides outside the gene matches: 8. In DNA, the CDR3 is TGCAGTGCGAAGGGGACTAGTTTCGATACGCAGTATTTT. Its translation is CSAKGTSFDTQYF.

The chain links TRBV6-5 to TRBJ2-7; TRBD1 or TRBD2 may be the D gene (7 bases each). V gave up 2 bases and J gave up 6 bases, with 20 bases separating them. The germline CDR1 and CDR2 sequences are MNHEY and SVGAGI. This CDR3 comprises 16 residues. The CDR3 is CASSYLPGTAGREQYF. The DNA of the CDR3 is TGTGCCAGCAGTTACCTACCTGGGACAGCGGGACGCGAGCAGTACTTC.

This chain connects TRBV25-1 to TRBJ2-5, with 10 positions matching TRBD1. The CDR3 loop spans 15 amino acids. The V gene end was trimmed by 8 bases and the J gene end by 4 bases; junction bases not matched to a gene: 10. Germline V CDR1 and CDR2: MGHDK, SYGVNS. The CDR3 coding sequence is TGTGCCAGCTCCTGGGGACAGGGGTTTCGAGAGACCCAGTACTTC. This gives the protein CASSWGQGFRETQYF.

This clonotype has just a few counts. The V gene is TRBV4-3, the J gene TRBJ1-5; the match to TRBD1 covers 7 bases. The CDR3 has 16 residues. Trimming removed 1 base from V and 4 bases from J; junction bases left unmatched: 7. In germline, CDR1 is LGHNA, CDR2 YSLEER. The CDR3 sequence: CASSQVYAGGNQPQHF. The CDR3 DNA is TGCGCCAGCAGCCAAGTGTACGCAGGGGGGAATCAGCCCCAGCATTTT.

The rearrangement joins TRBV6-2 or TRBV6-3 to TRBJ1-5; tentative D call: TRBD1 (6 bases). Germline V CDR1 and CDR2: MNHEY, SVGEGT. The V end lost 2 bases, the J end lost 4 bases, and 12 bases lay between the germline ends. There are 15 residues in the CDR3. The DNA of the CDR3 is TGTGCCAGCAGTTACACAGGGCGAGATAATCAGCCCCAGCATTTT. It is translated as CASSYTGRDNQPQHF.

A few counts support this clonotype. The CDR3 DNA sequence: TGTGCCAGCAGCTCCGCACAGGACAGCGGGGAGCTGTTTTTT. Translating gives CASSSAQDSGELFF. The chain carries TRBV11-2 and TRBJ2-2, with a tentative D call TRBD1 (6 bases). Deletions cut 4 bases from V and 7 bases from J, with 13 bases between. This CDR3 contains 14 residues. Germline CDR1 SGHAT, CDR2 FQNNGV. Looking up the rest from reference TRBV11-2 and TRBJ2-2 gives the full variable domain: EAGVAQSPRYKIIEKRQSVAFWCNPISGHATLYWYQQILGQGPKLLIQFQNNGVVDDSQLPKDRFSAERLKGVDSTLKIQPAKLEDSAVYLCASSSAQDSGELFFGEGSRLTVL.

This clonotype was observed many times. The J gene is TRBJ2-5, the V gene TRBV5-1; D is perhaps TRBD2 (6 bases). V was cut by 1 base and J by 1 base, with 14 bases left in between. The CDR3 runs to 16 residues. Germline CDR1 SGHRS, CDR2 YFSETQ. The CDR3 DNA follows: TGCGCCAGCAGCTTGTTTGGCGGGGAGGTCCAAGAGACCCAGTACTTC. This codes for CASSLFGGEVQETQYF.

This clonotype has just a few counts. This rearrangement joins TRBV4-3 to TRBJ2-1; the D is unclear. V was clipped by 4 bases and J by 2 bases, with 15 bases between them. CDR3 length equals 16 residues. CDR1 is LGHNA and CDR2 is YSLEER in the germline V gene. The CDR3 DNA reads TGCGCCAGCAGCCCGATCGAAGGGCTCGCCTACAATGAGCAGTTCTTC. Residues: CASSPIEGLAYNEQFF.

The chain has TRBV7-2 and TRBJ1-6; D is undetermined. Germline loops: CDR1 SGHTA, CDR2 FQGNSA. The germline V and J ends were trimmed by 5 bases and 10 bases, with 12 bases remaining between them. The CDR3 is 13 residues long. CDR3 sequence: CASSDEVGSPLHF. DNA for the CDR3: TGTGCCAGCAGCGATGAAGTGGGGTCACCCCTCCACTTT. The full variable domain, completed using reference TRBV7-2 and TRBJ1-6, is GAGVSQSPSNKVTEKGKDVELRCDPISGHTALYWYRQSLGQGLEFLIYFQGNSAPDKSGLPSDRFSAERTGGSVSTLTIQRTQQEDSAVYLCASSDEVGSPLHFGNGTRLTVT.

The chain uses TRBV20-1 and TRBJ2-3, with 12 bases that match TRBD2. Germline V gives CDR1 DFQATT, CDR2 SNEGSKA (reference sequence). Losses at the gene ends were 6 bases for V and 5 bases for J; bases not matched to a gene: 6. CDR3 length equals 14 residues. CDR3 residues: CSARGGLAGDTQYF. For the CDR3, the DNA is TGCAGTGCCAGGGGGGGACTAGCGGGAGATACGCAGTATTTT.

This clonotype was seen repeatedly, ten times or more. This chain uses TRBV7-2 with TRBJ2-5; D is possibly TRBD2 (6 bases). The CDR3 has 14 residues. Germline CDR1 is SGHTA and CDR2 is FQGNSA. The V gene lost 5 bases and the J gene lost 2 bases, with 12 bases spanning the gap. Written as DNA, the CDR3 is TGTGCCAGCAGCCCCCGGACTAAACAAGAGACCCAGTACTTC. This codes for CASSPRTKQETQYF.

In its sample, this clonotype was seen a few times. This chain links TRBV20-1 with TRBJ2-7, with D unresolved. The CDR3 has 14 residues. CDR1 and CDR2 (germline): DFQATT, SNEGSKA (reference sequence). The V end lost 0 bases, the J end lost 0 bases, and 9 bases lay between the germline ends. The CDR3 coding sequence is TGCAGTGCTAGAGAGGTGGCGAGCTCCTACGAGCAGTACTTC. It codes for CSAREVASSYEQYF.

This clonotype came up many times. The chain has TRBV5-6 and TRBJ2-1; 12 nucleotides line up with TRBD1. The CDR3 is 16 residues long. Germline trimming cut 0 bases from V and 5 bases from J; bases unmatched to any gene: 3. Germline V gives CDR1 SGHDT, CDR2 YYEEEE. CDR3 amino acids: CASSLAGQGANNEQFF. CDR3 sequence (DNA): TGTGCCAGCAGCTTGGCGGGACAGGGGGCGAACAATGAGCAGTTCTTC.

This clonotype was observed a few times. The chain uses TRBV12-3 or TRBV12-4 and TRBJ2-7; D call uncertain. V gave up 3 bases and J gave up 2 bases, with 8 bases separating them. The CDR3 extends over 13 amino acids. The CDR3 coding sequence is TGTGCCAGCAGTTTCCTAGATACCTACGAGCAGTACTTC. Its protein is CASSFLDTYEQYF.

The chain employs TRBV12-3 or TRBV12-4 and TRBJ1-5; TRBD1 aligns across 8 bases. Unmatched junction bases numbered 7, after V lost 5 bases and J lost 4 bases. The CDR3 length is 15 residues. CDR3 coding DNA: TGTGCCAGCAGTGGAACGGACAGGGAAAATCAGCCCCAGCATTTT. Protein sequence: CASSGTDRENQPQHF.

This clonotype was observed a handful of times. The gene calls are TRBV11-1 and TRBJ1-1, with D perhaps TRBD1 (6 bases). Trimming left V 2 bases short and J 1 base short, with 20 bases between. The germline gives CDR1 SGHAT, CDR2 FQDESV (reference sequence). The CDR3 spans 18 residues. CDR3 DNA: TGTGCCAGCAGCTTACTCTTCGGGGCGAGGGGGGAGAACACTGAAGCTTTCTTT. This translates into CASSLLFGARGENTEAFF.

The chain employs TRBV12-3 or TRBV12-4 and TRBJ2-1, with D perhaps TRBD2 (6 bases). V dropped 6 bases and J dropped 6 bases, with 9 bases sitting between them. The length of the CDR3 is 12 residues. CDR3 nucleotides: TGTGCCAGCAGATATAGCGGCAATGAGCAGTTCTTC. This encodes CASRYSGNEQFF.

This clonotype turned up a few times. The rearrangement links TRBV20-1 to TRBJ2-3, with D perhaps matching TRBD1 or TRBD2 (5 bases each). Germline loops: CDR1 DFQATT, CDR2 SNEGSKA (reference sequence). V lost 5 bases, J lost 5 bases, and 8 bases lay in between. The CDR3 consists of 11 residues. The CDR3 spells CSAFGGDTQYF. The CDR3 DNA is TGCAGTGCTTTTGGGGGAGATACGCAGTATTTT.

The CDR3 DNA sequence: TGCAGTGCTAGAGATCTAAGTGGAAGGGGTCTTACCGGGGAGCTGTTTTTT. This translates into CSARDLSGRGLTGELFF. The V and J genes are TRBV20-1 and TRBJ2-2; tentatively, D is TRBD1 (5 bases). Germline loops: CDR1 DFQATT, CDR2 SNEGSKA (reference sequence). Trimming took 0 bases from V and 5 from J, leaving 19 bases between them. The CDR3 runs to 17 residues.